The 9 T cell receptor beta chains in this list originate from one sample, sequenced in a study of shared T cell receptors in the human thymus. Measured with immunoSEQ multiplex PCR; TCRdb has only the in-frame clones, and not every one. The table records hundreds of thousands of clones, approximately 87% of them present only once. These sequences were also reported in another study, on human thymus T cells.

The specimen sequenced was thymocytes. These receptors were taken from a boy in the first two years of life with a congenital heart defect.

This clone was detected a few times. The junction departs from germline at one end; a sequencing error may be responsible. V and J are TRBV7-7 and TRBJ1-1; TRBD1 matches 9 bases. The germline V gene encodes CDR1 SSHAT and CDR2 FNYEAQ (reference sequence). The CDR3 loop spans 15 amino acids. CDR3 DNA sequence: TGTGCTAGCAGCTTAGCAGGGACAGGGTACACTGAAGCTTTCTTT. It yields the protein CASSLAGTGYTEAFF.

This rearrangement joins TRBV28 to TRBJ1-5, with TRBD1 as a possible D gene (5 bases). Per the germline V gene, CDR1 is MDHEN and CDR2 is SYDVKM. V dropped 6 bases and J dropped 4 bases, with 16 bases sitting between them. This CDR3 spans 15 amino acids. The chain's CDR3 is CASSGGGGGNQPQHF. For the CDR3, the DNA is TGTGCCAGCAGCGGGGGTGGAGGTGGGAATCAGCCCCAGCATTTT.

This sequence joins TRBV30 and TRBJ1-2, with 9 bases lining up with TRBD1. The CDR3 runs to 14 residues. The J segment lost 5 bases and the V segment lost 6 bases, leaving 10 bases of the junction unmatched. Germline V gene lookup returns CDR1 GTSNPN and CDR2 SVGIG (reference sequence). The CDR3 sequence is CACLTGGAEYGYTF. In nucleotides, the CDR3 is TGTGCCTGTCTAACAGGGGGCGCAGAATATGGCTACACCTTC.

As DNA, the CDR3 is TGCGCCAGCAGCCAAGATGAGGACAGGGAGGCTGGAGCAACTAATGAAAAACTGTTTTTT. Protein sequence: CASSQDEDREAGATNEKLFF. This chain links TRBV4-1 with TRBJ1-4; 8 bases match TRBD1. V gave up 0 bases and J gave up 0 bases; unmatched junction bases: 12. CDR3 length equals 20 residues. Germline assignment: CDR1 MGHRA and CDR2 YSYEKL.

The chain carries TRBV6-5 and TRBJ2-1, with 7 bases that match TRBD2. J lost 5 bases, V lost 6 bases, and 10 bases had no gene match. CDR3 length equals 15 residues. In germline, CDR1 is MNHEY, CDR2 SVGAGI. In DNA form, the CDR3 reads TGTGCCAGCAGCCTCGTTTTGGGGGGGGACAATGAGCAGTTCTTC. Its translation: CASSLVLGGDNEQFF.

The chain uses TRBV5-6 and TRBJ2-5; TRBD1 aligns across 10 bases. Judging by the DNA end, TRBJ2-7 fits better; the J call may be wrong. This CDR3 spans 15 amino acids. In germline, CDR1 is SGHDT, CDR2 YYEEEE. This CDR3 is CASSLVWRDRGEQYF. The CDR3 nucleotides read TGTGCCAGCAGCTTGGTATGGCGGGACAGGGGCGAGCAGTACTTC.

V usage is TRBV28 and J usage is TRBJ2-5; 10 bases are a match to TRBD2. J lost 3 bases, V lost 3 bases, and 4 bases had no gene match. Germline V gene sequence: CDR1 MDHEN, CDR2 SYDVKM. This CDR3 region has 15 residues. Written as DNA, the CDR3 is TGTGCCAGCAGTTTTAGGCTAGCGGGAGAAGAGACCCAGTACTTC. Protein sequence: CASSFRLAGEETQYF.

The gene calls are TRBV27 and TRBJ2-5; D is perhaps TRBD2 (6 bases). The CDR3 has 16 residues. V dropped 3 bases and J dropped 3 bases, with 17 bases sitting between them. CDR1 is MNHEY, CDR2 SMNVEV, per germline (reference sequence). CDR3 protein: CASSLNPSVKEETQYF. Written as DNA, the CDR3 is TGTGCCAGCAGTTTGAATCCTAGCGTGAAAGAAGAGACCCAGTACTTC.

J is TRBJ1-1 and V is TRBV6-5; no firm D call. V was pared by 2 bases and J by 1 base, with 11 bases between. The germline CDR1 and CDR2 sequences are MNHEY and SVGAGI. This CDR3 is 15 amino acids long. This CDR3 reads CASSYVDGGNTEAFF. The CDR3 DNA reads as TGTGCCAGCAGTTACGTGGACGGAGGGAACACTGAAGCTTTCTTT.